Below are 8 T cell receptor beta chains sequenced from a single sample in a study of cytomegalovirus exposure and HLA in healthy donors. The PCR made use of 60 Vbeta and 13 Jbeta primers. Assay used: immunoSEQ multiplex PCR; TCRdb lists only in-frame clones, some missing. The sample includes about 120,000 clones, around 80% seen only once; the top ten take 2% to 2.5%. The source material was PBMCs. The source of these receptors is a man aged 25 to 40 in good health and CMV-seronegative.

This clone has more than one count but fewer than ten. The rearrangement links TRBV29-1 to TRBJ1-5; maybe TRBD1 (6 bases). Germline CDR1 and CDR2: SQVTM and ANQGSEA. This CDR3 is 19 amino acids long. V shed 7 bases and J shed 5 bases, with 33 bases lying between them. The CDR3 here is CSGVGTTLPPLTFYQPQHF. CDR3 coding DNA: TGCAGCGGCGTCGGGACAACCTTACCACCTTTAACATTTTATCAGCCCCAGCATTTT.

In this sample, this clone turned up a few times. V and J are TRBV5-6 and TRBJ2-1; D is unclear. The CDR3 is 15 residues long. Trimming shortened V by 5 bases and J by 0 bases, and 12 bases separated the two germline ends. CDR1 is SGHDT and CDR2 is YYEEEE in the germline V gene. The chain's CDR3 is CASSLPTNSYNEQFF. CDR3 nucleotides: TGTGCCAGCAGTCTCCCCACAAACTCCTACAATGAGCAGTTCTTC.

This clone occurred a few times. J is TRBJ2-6 and V is TRBV5-6; D might be TRBD1 (6 bases). CDR3 length: 18 residues. Germline V gene data show CDR1 as SGHDT and CDR2 as YYEEEE. V lost 3 bases and J lost 0, with 16 bases in between. CDR3 amino acids: CASSSPGTRISGANVLTF. In DNA, the CDR3 is TGTGCCAGCAGCTCACCCGGGACACGGATCTCTGGGGCCAACGTCCTGACTTTC.

Note on this clone: Within the sample, other DNA sequences also encode this same CDR3. The rearrangement uses TRBV14 and TRBJ2-1, with TRBD2 matching 14 bases. The CDR3 is made up of 15 amino acids. With V trimmed by 4 bases and J by 6 bases, 2 bases remained unmatched. From germline, CDR1 is SGHDN and CDR2 FVKESK. The CDR3, as DNA: TGTGCCAGCAGCCCGACTAGCGGGGGGGGCAATGAGCAGTTCTTC. Translated, it gives CASSPTSGGGNEQFF.

J is TRBJ2-1 and V is TRBV29-1; D perhaps matches TRBD2 (6 bases). The V end lost 6 bases, the J end lost 6 bases, and 21 bases lay between the germline ends. This CDR3 has 15 residues. Germline CDR1 is SQVTM and CDR2 is ANQGSEA. The CDR3 here is CSVRRQTRVANEQFF. The CDR3 DNA follows: TGCAGCGTCCGCCGTCAGACTAGGGTTGCCAATGAGCAGTTCTTC.

The V and J genes are TRBV11-2 and TRBJ2-7, with a tentative D call TRBD1 (6 bases). This CDR3 has 16 residues. V lost 2 bases, J lost 6 bases, and 20 bases lay in between. CDR1 SGHAT and CDR2 FQNNGV come from the germline V gene. CDR3 DNA: TGTGCCAGCAGCTTATTATTGTCAGGGGTCTTCAGCGAGCAGTACTTC. Translation gives CASSLLLSGVFSEQYF. Using reference TRBV11-2 and TRBJ2-7 for the parts outside the CDR3, the full variable domain is EAGVAQSPRYKIIEKRQSVAFWCNPISGHATLYWYQQILGQGPKLLIQFQNNGVVDDSQLPKDRFSAERLKGVDSTLKIQPAKLEDSAVYLCASSLLLSGVFSEQYFGPGTRLTVT.

This clone was seen only once. The chain recombines TRBV21-1 with TRBJ2-1; the table's D call TRBD1 went unverified against the DNA. TRBV21-1 is termed a pseudogene. The CDR3 sequence is 13 residues long. Written as DNA, the CDR3 is TGTGCCAGCAAACACGGACAGTACAATGAGCAGTTCTTC. As protein: CASKHGQYNEQFF.

The chain combines TRBV14 with TRBJ2-7; tentatively, D is TRBD2 (5 bases). Trimming took 2 bases from V and 9 from J, leaving 11 bases between them. This CDR3 contains 12 residues. Per the germline V gene, CDR1 is SGHDN and CDR2 is FVKESK. The CDR3 loop is CASSQTSAGQYF. CDR3 sequence (DNA): TGTGCCAGCAGCCAAACTTCGGCGGGGCAGTACTTC. Supplemented by reference TRBV14 and TRBJ2-7, the full variable domain reads EAGVTQFPSHSVIEKGQTVTLRCDPISGHDNLYWYRRVMGKEIKFLLHFVKESKQDESGMPNNRFLAERTGGTYSTLKVQPAELEDSGVYFCASSQTSAGQYFGPGTRLTVT.